Only a few counts were recorded for the clone carrying this T cell receptor (beta chain). The sample is drawn from a study of CD8 T cells in Susac syndrome. After extraction with the RNeasy kit, roughly 0.5 to 1 ug of the RNA was reverse transcribed using random hexamers. Multiplex immunoSEQ PCR targeted 54 Vbeta and 13 Jbeta TCR beta segments. Via MiXCR, TCRdb re-called the immunoSEQ multiplex PCR reads, giving one row per CDR3 protein. The sample shows approximately 190,000 distinct CDR3 sequences, about 95% of them seen only once. The CDR3 contains 13 residues. V lost 4 bases to trimming and J lost 3 bases, with 7 bases between them. CDR1 is KGHSH and CDR2 is LQKENI in the germline V gene. Sequencing of TCR beta was undertaken in CD8+ and CD4+ T cells derived from blood. The patients who served as multiple sclerosis controls were treatment-naive and had stable or active relapsing-remitting disease that fulfilled the revised McDonald criteria. Bulk CD8+ and CD4+ cells came from magnetic negative isolation; CD8+ TEMRA by FACS.

The material sequenced was CD4+ T cells from PBMCs. The receptor comes from a human donor with multiple sclerosis. The chain recombines TRBV18 with TRBJ2-1; the D is unclear. The CDR3 is CASSLEVYNEQFF. CDR3 in DNA: TGTGCCAGCTCACTCGAAGTCTACAATGAGCAGTTCTTC. The full variable domain, with the rest looked up from reference TRBV18 and TRBJ2-1, is NAGVMQNPRHLVRRRGQEARLRCSPMKGHSHVYWYRQLPEEGLKFMVYLQKENIIDESGMPKERFSAEFPKEGPSILRIQQVVRGDSAAYFCASSLEVYNEQFFGPGTRLTVL.